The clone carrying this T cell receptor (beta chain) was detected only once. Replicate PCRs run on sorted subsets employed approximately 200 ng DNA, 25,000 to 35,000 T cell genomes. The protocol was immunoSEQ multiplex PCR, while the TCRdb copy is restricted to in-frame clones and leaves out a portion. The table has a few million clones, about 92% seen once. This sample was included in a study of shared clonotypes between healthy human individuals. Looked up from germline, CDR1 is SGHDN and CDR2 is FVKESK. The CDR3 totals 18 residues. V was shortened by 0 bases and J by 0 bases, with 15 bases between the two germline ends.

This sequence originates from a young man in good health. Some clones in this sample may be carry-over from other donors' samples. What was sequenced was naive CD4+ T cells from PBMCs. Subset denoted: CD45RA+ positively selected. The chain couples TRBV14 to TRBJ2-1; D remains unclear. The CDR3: CASSQDRSATSSYNEQFF. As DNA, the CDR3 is TGTGCCAGCAGCCAAGATCGGTCCGCAACCAGCTCCTACAATGAGCAGTTCTTC.